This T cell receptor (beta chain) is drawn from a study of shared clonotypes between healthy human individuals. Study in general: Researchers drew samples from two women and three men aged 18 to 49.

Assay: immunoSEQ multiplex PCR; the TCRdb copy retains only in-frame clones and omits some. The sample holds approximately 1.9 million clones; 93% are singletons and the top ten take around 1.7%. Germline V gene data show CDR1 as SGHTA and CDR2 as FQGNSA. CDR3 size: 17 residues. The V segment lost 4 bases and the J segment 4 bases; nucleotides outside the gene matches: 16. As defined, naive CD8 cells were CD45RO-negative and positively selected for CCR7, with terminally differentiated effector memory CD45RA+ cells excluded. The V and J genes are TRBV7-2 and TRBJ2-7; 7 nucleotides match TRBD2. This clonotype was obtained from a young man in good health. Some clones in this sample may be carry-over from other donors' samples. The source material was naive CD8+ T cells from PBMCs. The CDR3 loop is CASSWPRGGREIYEQYF. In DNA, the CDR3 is TGTGCCAGCAGCTGGCCAAGGGGTGGGCGGGAGATATACGAGCAGTACTTC.